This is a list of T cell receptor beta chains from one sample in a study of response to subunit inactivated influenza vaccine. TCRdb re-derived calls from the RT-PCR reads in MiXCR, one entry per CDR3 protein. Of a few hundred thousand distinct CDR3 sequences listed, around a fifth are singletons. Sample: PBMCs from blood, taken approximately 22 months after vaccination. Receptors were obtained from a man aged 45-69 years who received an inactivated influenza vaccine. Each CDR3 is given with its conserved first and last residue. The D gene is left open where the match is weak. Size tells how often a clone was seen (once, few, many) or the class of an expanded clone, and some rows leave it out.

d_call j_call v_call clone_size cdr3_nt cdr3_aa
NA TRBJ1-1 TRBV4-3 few TGCGCCAGCAGCCAAGATATGTGGACGGGAAACACTGAAGCTTTCTTT CASSQDMWTGNTEAFF
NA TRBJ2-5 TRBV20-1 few TGCAGTGCTAGAGATCTAGTACTAAAAGAGACCCAGTACTTC CSARDLVLKETQYF
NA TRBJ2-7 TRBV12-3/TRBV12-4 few TGTGCCAGCAACCCGCATGGGGGAACCTACGAGCAGTACTTC CASNPHGGTYEQYF
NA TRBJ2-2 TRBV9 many TGTGCCAGCAGCCGGGGGAACACCGGGGAGCTGTTTTTT CASSRGNTGELFF
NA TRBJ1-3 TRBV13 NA TGTGCCAGCAGCTCCGCGACTCCTAGCTCTGGAAACACCATATATTTT CASSSATPSSGNTIYF
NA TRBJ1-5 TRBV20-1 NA TGCAGTGCTAGAGATGTGAGCGACTCTAGCAATCAGCCCCAGCATTTT CSARDVSDSSNQPQHF
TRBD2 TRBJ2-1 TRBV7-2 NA TGTGCCAGCAACTTAGCGCAGCGGGGAGCCTACAATGAGCAGTTCTTC CASNLAQRGAYNEQFF
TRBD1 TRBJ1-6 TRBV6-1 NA TGTGCCAGCAGCACCGACAGGGGGGCCACACCCCTCCACTTT CASSTDRGATPLHF
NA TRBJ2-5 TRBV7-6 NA TGTGCCAGCAGCTTAGGTCGGTCTCAAGAGACCCAGTACTTC CASSLGRSQETQYF
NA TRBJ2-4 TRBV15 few TGTGCCACCAGCAGAGATAAGGGCTTCAGATCAAACATTCAGTACTTC CATSRDKGFRSNIQYF
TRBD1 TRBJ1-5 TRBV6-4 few TGTGCCAGCCTAGGACAGGGCAACGGTCAGCCCCAGCATTTT CASLGQGNGQPQHF
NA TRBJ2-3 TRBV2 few TGTGCCACCTCCGGAGGGGATACGCAGTATTTT CATSGGDTQYF
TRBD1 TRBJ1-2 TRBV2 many TGTGCCAGCGTCCGGGACAGGAGAAACTATGGCTACACCTTC CASVRDRRNYGYTF
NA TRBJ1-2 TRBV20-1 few TGCAGTGCAACAGGGTACACCTATGGCTACACCTTC CSATGYTYGYTF
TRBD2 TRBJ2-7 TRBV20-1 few TGCAGTGCTAGAGAACCTTCTAGCGGGAGGTTGTACGAGCAGTACTTC CSAREPSSGRLYEQYF
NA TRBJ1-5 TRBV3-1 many TGTGCCAGCAGCCTACAGGCCACTCAGCCCCAGCATTTT CASSLQATQPQHF
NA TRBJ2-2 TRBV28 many TGTGCCAGCAGTTTAGAAAGGAGCTTTGGGAACACCGGGGAGCTGTTTTTT CASSLERSFGNTGELFF
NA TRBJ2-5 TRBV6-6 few TGTGCCAGCAAAAGGGGAAGGGAGACCCAGTACTTC CASKRGRETQYF
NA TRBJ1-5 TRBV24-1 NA TGTGCCACCAGTGATCGGGATCAGCCCCAGCATTTT CATSDRDQPQHF
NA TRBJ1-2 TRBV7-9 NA TGTGCCAGCAGCTTAGCCCGACAGACCCTCGGGGGCTACACCTTC CASSLARQTLGGYTF
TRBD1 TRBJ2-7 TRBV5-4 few TGTGCCAGCAGCTCCAGGACAGGGGCCTCCTACGAGCAGTACTTC CASSSRTGASYEQYF
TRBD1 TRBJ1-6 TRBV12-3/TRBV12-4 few TGTGCCAGCAGCCGCGGGACAGGGCTTAATTCACCCCTCCACTTT CASSRGTGLNSPLHF
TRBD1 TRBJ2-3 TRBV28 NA TGTGCCAGCACTCGCCGGGACAGGGAGGGAGATACGCAGTATTTT CASTRRDREGDTQYF